This is a list of T cell receptor beta chains from one sample in a study of blood T cell repertoires in COVID-19. The table came from immunoSEQ multiplex PCR; TCRdb's copy has only in-frame clones and leaves some out. The sample holds around 200,000 clones, around 85% seen once. Sequencing was carried out using peripheral blood. Receptors were obtained from a person between 70 and 80 years old with COVID-19, enrolled during active disease. Each CDR3 is given with its conserved first and last residue. D genes are given only for firm matches. Rows may omit the clone size; those that give it use once, few, many or a size class.

abundance: NA; v_gene: TRBV12-5; j_gene: TRBJ2-5; d_gene: NA; CDR3aa: CASGTTVQETQYF; CDR3nt: TGTGCTAGTGGAACGACAGTACAAGAGACCCAGTACTTC
abundance: once; v_gene: TRBV19; j_gene: TRBJ2-7; d_gene: NA; CDR3aa: CASSIRGYTYEQYF; CDR3nt: TGTGCCAGTAGTATCCGGGGTTACACCTACGAGCAGTACTTC
abundance: NA; v_gene: TRBV6-5; j_gene: TRBJ1-4; d_gene: TRBD1; CDR3aa: CASRLGGQGGEKLFF; CDR3nt: TGTGCCAGCAGGCTTGGGGGACAGGGAGGGGAAAAACTGTTTTTT
abundance: NA; v_gene: TRBV4-1; j_gene: TRBJ2-1; d_gene: NA; CDR3aa: CASSPGGQAFFYNEQFF; CDR3nt: TGCGCCAGCAGCCCTGGGGGCCAGGCTTTTTTCTACAATGAGCAGTTCTTC
abundance: NA; v_gene: TRBV19; j_gene: TRBJ1-1; d_gene: NA; CDR3aa: CASSVDSLISEAFF; CDR3nt: TGTGCCAGTAGCGTCGACAGCCTAATAAGTGAAGCTTTCTTT
abundance: NA; v_gene: TRBV5-1; j_gene: TRBJ1-2; d_gene: NA; CDR3aa: CASSLALDRSYGYTF; CDR3nt: TGCGCCAGCAGCTTGGCCCTTGACAGAAGCTATGGCTACACCTTC
abundance: few; v_gene: TRBV29-1; j_gene: TRBJ2-2; d_gene: NA; CDR3aa: CSVGQGDGELFF; CDR3nt: TGCAGCGTAGGCCAGGGCGACGGGGAGCTGTTTTTT
abundance: NA; v_gene: TRBV5-5; j_gene: TRBJ1-2; d_gene: NA; CDR3aa: CASSLAGGVPYGYTF; CDR3nt: TGTGCCAGCAGCTTGGCCGGAGGGGTGCCCTATGGCTACACCTTC
abundance: NA; v_gene: TRBV6-5; j_gene: TRBJ2-2; d_gene: NA; CDR3aa: CASRIGAHTGELFF; CDR3nt: TGTGCCAGCAGGATAGGAGCACACACCGGGGAGCTGTTTTTT
abundance: NA; v_gene: TRBV5-1; j_gene: TRBJ1-1; d_gene: NA; CDR3aa: CASSWGQGLRDINTEAFF; CDR3nt: TGCGCCAGCAGTTGGGGGCAGGGTCTACGCGATATAAACACTGAAGCTTTCTTT
abundance: NA; v_gene: TRBV29-1; j_gene: TRBJ1-2; d_gene: NA; CDR3aa: CSERSLSNYGYTF; CDR3nt: TGCAGCGAGCGATCCTTATCTAACTATGGCTACACCTTC
abundance: NA; v_gene: TRBV3-1/TRBV3-2; j_gene: TRBJ1-5; d_gene: NA; CDR3aa: CASSQDLQGSWPQHF; CDR3nt: TGTGCCAGCAGCCAAGATCTTCAGGGGTCGTGGCCCCAGCATTTT
abundance: NA; v_gene: TRBV7-2; j_gene: TRBJ1-3; d_gene: NA; CDR3aa: CASSPPGGVPSGNTIYF; CDR3nt: TGTGCCAGCAGCCCACCTGGGGGGGTGCCCTCTGGAAACACCATATATTTT